This T cell receptor (beta chain) was sequenced in a study of vaccination and CD4 T cells after COVID-19. Across the study: Each control was exposed to a CEFX pool, an HIV-1 Nef pool, or no peptide at all.

Sequencing of cultured CD4+ T cell DNA used the Oncomine TCR Beta short-read assay. Investigators isolated genomic DNA from cultured CD4+ T cells. TCRdb passed the PCR reads through MiXCR, listing each CDR3 protein once. The table shows approximately 5,000 distinct CDR3 sequences, with 30% to 35% occurring only once. Notes on this clonotype: Its matching antigen is unknown.

Per the germline V gene, CDR1 is ENHRY and CDR2 is SYGVKD. V lost 6 bases, J lost 7 bases, and 16 bases stayed unmatched. This CDR3 has 17 residues. Treatment meaning: approximately nine-day PBMC culture with coronavirus spike peptide pools or control peptides (ViraFEST assay). An unexposed donor provided the CD4+ T cells, which were collected before the COVID-19 pandemic (2011-2018). Peptide pools at around 9.6 ug/ml, together with 7.5 to 10 IU/ml IL-2, were added to cultures of 1.5 million to 2.5 million PBMCs per well. The rearrangement links TRBV10-3 to TRBJ2-3; TRBD2 matches at 10 bases. This receptor was taken from a human donor in good health. Material: CD4+ T cells from blood, cultured in vitro. Here the CDR3 DNA reads TGTGCCATCAGGGGTGACGAGGGTAGCGGGGGGTCAAATACGCAGTATTTT. It encodes CAIRGDEGSGGSNTQYF.